One and the same sample provided the 3 T cell receptor beta chains below, sequenced in a study of CXCR3-negative and CXCR3-positive naive CD8 T cells. The antigens these receptors bind are not known. Each TRB cDNA library was prepared by 5' RACE (with UMI labels). Following a re-call of the 5' RACE reads, TCRdb has one entry per CDR3 protein and lacks DNA. There are approximately 140,000 distinct CDR3 sequences in the sample, with about 0.28% held by the top ten. Study-wide findings and caveats: Greater hydrophobicity was found in TRB CDR3s of CXCR3-positive naive cells than of CXCR3-negative naive cells.

Sample: naive CXCR3+ CD8+ T cells from blood. Described subset: CD45RO-CCR7+CD27+CD95- naive CD8+ T cells expressing CXCR3 (TNR3+). All receptors derive from a human donor in good health. Some clones in this sample may be carry-over from other donors' samples.

The rearrangement uses TRBV7-9 and TRBJ2-2; with no DNA, the TCRdb D assignment of TRBD2 cannot be verified. The CDR3 is 14 amino acids. Germline V gene sequence: CDR1 SEHNR, CDR2 FQNEAQ (reference sequence). The CDR3 sequence: CASSLGGGMGELFF.

V and J are TRBV3-1 and TRBJ2-5; TCRdb calls TRBD2, which cannot be checked without DNA. CDR3 length: 15 amino acids. Germline loops: CDR1 LGHDT, CDR2 YNNKEL (reference sequence). The CDR3 loop is CASSQDSRSQETQYF.

J is TRBJ2-1 and V is TRBV3-1; TCRdb's D call, TRBD2, is unchecked because there is no DNA. CDR1 and CDR2 from the germline V gene are LGHDT and YNNKEL (reference sequence). The CDR3 totals 17 residues. The CDR3 loop reads CASSQEGTSGAYNEQFF.